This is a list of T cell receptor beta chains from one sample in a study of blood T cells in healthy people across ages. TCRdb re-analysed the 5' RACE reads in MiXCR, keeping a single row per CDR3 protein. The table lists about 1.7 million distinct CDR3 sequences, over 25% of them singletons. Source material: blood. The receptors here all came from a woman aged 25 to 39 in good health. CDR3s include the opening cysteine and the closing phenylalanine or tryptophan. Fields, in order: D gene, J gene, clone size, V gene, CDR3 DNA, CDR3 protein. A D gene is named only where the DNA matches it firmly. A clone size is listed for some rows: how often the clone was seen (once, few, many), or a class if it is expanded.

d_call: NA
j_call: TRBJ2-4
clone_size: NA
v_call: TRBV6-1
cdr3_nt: TGTGCCAGCAGTGAAGGCTACGGAATAGCCAAAAACATTCAGTACTTC
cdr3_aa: CASSEGYGIAKNIQYF

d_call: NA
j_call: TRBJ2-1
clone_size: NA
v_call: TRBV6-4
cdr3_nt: TGTGCCAGTGCCCGGGGGGCCGGGACTGCGACCCACAATGAGCAGTTCTTC
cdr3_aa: CASARGAGTATHNEQFF

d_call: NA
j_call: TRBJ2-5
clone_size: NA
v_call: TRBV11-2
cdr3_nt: TGTGCCAGCAGCTCCCGGAGGACTCAACAAGAGACCCAGTACTTC
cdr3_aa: CASSSRRTQQETQYF

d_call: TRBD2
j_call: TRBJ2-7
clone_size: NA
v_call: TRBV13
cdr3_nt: TGTGCCAGCAGCACTTCTAGCGGGATTTCCTACAATGAGCAGTACTTC
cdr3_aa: CASSTSSGISYNEQYF

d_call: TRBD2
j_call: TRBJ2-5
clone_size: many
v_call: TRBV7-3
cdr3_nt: TGTGCCAGCAGCTTAGGGGGGAGGGGCCAAGCGGAGACCCAGTACTTC
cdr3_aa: CASSLGGRGQAETQYF

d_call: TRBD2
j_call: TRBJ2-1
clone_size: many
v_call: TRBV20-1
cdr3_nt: TGCAGTGCTGGGGCCTACCGAGGGACTAGTAGGGAGCAGTTCTTC
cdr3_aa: CSAGAYRGTSREQFF

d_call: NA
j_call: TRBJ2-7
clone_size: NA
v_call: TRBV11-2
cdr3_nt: TGTGCCCCAGCCATGAGAGGCGAGCAGTACTTC
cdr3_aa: CAPAMRGEQYF

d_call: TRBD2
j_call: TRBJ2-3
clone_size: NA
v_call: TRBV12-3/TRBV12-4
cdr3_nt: TGTGCCACCGAGGGCGGGGGGGAGTATACGCAGTATTTT
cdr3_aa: CATEGGGEYTQYF

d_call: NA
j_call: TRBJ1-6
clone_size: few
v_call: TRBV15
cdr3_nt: TGTGCCACCAGCAGAGATTGGGACGGGGGTAATTCACCCCTCCACTTT
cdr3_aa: CATSRDWDGGNSPLHF

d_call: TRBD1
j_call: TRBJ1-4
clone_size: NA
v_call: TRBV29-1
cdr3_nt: TGCAGCGTCCGGGACAGGGCCAAACTGTTTTTT
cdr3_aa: CSVRDRAKLFF

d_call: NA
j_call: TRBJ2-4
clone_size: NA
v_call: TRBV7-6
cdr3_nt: TGTGCCCGCAGCTCACGGGTCCCCAAAAACATTCAGTACTTC
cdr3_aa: CARSSRVPKNIQYF

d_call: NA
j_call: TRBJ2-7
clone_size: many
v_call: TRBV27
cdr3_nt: TGTGCCAGCAGTTTATCCGGCGGGGCTACCTACGAGCAGTACTTC
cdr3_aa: CASSLSGGATYEQYF

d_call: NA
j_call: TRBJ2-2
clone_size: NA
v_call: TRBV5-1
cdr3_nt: TGCGCCAGCAGCTTGGCACCCGTCCCCGGGGAGCTGTTTTTT
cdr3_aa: CASSLAPVPGELFF

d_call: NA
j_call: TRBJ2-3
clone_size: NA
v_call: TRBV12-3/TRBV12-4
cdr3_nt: TGTGCCAGCAGTTGGGATTATACGCAGTATTTT
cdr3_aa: CASSWDYTQYF

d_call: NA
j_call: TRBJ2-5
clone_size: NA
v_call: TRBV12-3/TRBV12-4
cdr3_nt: TGTGCCAGCACCCCCGCTGAGACCCAGTACTTC
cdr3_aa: CASTPAETQYF

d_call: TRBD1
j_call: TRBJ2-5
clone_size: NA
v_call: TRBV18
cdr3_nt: TGTGCCAGCTCACCAAGGGGACAGGGATCGCAGTACTTC
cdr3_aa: CASSPRGQGSQYF

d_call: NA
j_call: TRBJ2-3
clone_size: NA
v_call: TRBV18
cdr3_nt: TGTGCCAGCTCACCAAGCCTGGGTCCTAGATGGACAGATACGCAGTATTTT
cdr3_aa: CASSPSLGPRWTDTQYF